The clone carrying this T cell receptor beta chain was recorded many times. This sample is part of a study of lung T cells in sarcoidosis with Löfgren's syndrome. TCRdb re-derived calls from the reads in MiXCR, one entry per CDR3 protein. Here the sample spans some 8,000 distinct CDR3 sequences, roughly 21% being singletons. The CDR3 sequence is 14 residues long. The germline gives CDR1 MNHEY, CDR2 SVGEGT. The V gene lost 2 bases and the J gene lost 1 base, with 8 bases spanning the gap. Input material: CD4+ T cells from bronchoalveolar lavage fluid. This sequence originates from a human donor with sarcoidosis (Löfgren's syndrome or another form), or a control subject (not recorded which). The V call is TRBV6-2 or TRBV6-3, the J call TRBJ1-2; weak D call: TRBD1 (5 bases). CDR3 coding DNA: TGTGCCAGCAGTTACCGACAGCATAACTATGGCTACACCTTC. It encodes CASSYRQHNYGYTF.